This T cell receptor (beta chain) was sequenced during a study of T cell responses to AZD1222 COVID-19 vaccine. Overall study findings and caveats: Without day 14 samples, only post-peak T cell repertoires were studied.

A remark on this clone: As yet, its antigen is unknown.

Clones were sequenced by immunoSEQ multiplex PCR, and TCRdb holds only the in-frame ones, with some missing. This table has roughly 150,000 clones, 88% appearing once. Sequencing used peripheral blood, obtained on day 0 of MenACWY control vaccination. The TCR originated in an adult in good health.

CDR3 loop: CASSFAGQGQAFF. In DNA form, the CDR3 reads TGTGCCAGCAGCTTTGCTGGACAGGGCCAAGCTTTCTTT. This rearrangement joins TRBV7-9 to TRBJ1-1, with 8 bases that match TRBD1. J was trimmed by 9 bases and V by 3 bases; bases with no gene match: 6. The CDR3 runs 13 residues. Germline V gene sequence: CDR1 SEHNR, CDR2 FQNEAQ (reference sequence). The full variable domain, completed using reference TRBV7-9 and TRBJ1-1, is DTGVSQNPRHKITKRGQNVTFRCDPISEHNRLYWYRQTLGQGPEFLTYFQNEAQLEKSRLLSDRFSAERPKGSFSTLEIQRTEQGDSAMYLCASSFAGQGQAFFGQGTRLTVV.